Listed below are T cell receptor beta chains from one sample, sequenced in a study of T-cell reconstitution after alpha-beta-depleted transplantation in children. Using its own MiXCR run on the PCR reads, TCRdb lists one record per CDR3 protein. This sample has 500,000 to 750,000 distinct CDR3 sequences, with around 27% found just once. The sequenced sample was PBMCs, obtained before TCRalphabeta/CD19-depleted stem cell transplant. These receptors were collected from a boy younger than two with Wiskott-Aldrich syndrome, due to receive a stem cell transplant. Both conserved end residues are part of each CDR3. A D gene is named only where the DNA matches it firmly. Expanded clones are given a class, and other clones once, few, many or no size at all.

DNA: TGCGCCAGCAGCTTAAGGGACACTGAAGCTTTCTTT; CDR3: CASSLRDTEAFF; V: TRBV5-1; size: many; D: NA; J: TRBJ1-1
DNA: TGCGCCAGCAGCTTGGTAGGAGGACTAGCGGGTACCGGGGAGCTGTTTTTT; CDR3: CASSLVGGLAGTGELFF; V: TRBV5-1; size: NA; D: TRBD2; J: TRBJ2-2
DNA: TGTGCCATCAGAGAACTAGCGGGAGCGGGCAATGAGCAGTTCTTC; CDR3: CAIRELAGAGNEQFF; V: TRBV10-3; size: once; D: TRBD2; J: TRBJ2-1
DNA: TGCGCCAGCAGAGACAGATCCGAGAACACTGAAGCTTTCTTT; CDR3: CASRDRSENTEAFF; V: TRBV5-1; size: few; D: NA; J: TRBJ1-1
DNA: TGCAGTGCTGGGGGTAACGTCCTGACTTTC; CDR3: CSAGGNVLTF; V: TRBV20-1; size: few; D: NA; J: TRBJ2-6
DNA: TGTGCCACCAGCAGAGCGGGAGGATCGGCAGATACGCAGTATTTT; CDR3: CATSRAGGSADTQYF; V: TRBV15; size: few; D: TRBD2; J: TRBJ2-3
DNA: TGTGCCATCAGCGACGGGACTAGCGGGAGCAATGAGCAGTTCTTC; CDR3: CAISDGTSGSNEQFF; V: TRBV10-3; size: NA; D: TRBD2; J: TRBJ2-1
DNA: TGCGCCAGCAGCCTGGGGCCTATGGGGAATGAGCAGTTCTTC; CDR3: CASSLGPMGNEQFF; V: TRBV5-1; size: NA; D: NA; J: TRBJ2-1
DNA: TGTGCCAGCAGCACCGAACTAATCCAAGAGACCCAGTACTTC; CDR3: CASSTELIQETQYF; V: TRBV5-4; size: NA; D: NA; J: TRBJ2-5
DNA: TGTGCCAGCAGTTCCACCCTAAGCGGGAACGCCTACAATGAGCAGTTCTTC; CDR3: CASSSTLSGNAYNEQFF; V: TRBV28; size: NA; D: TRBD2; J: TRBJ2-1
DNA: TGTGCCAGCAGCGCCGCAGGGCTTAATCAGCCCCAGCATTTT; CDR3: CASSAAGLNQPQHF; V: TRBV7-9; size: NA; D: NA; J: TRBJ1-5
DNA: TGCGCCAGCAGCCAAAGACAACAGGGGGCGGGCGGGGAGCTGTTTTTT; CDR3: CASSQRQQGAGGELFF; V: TRBV4-1; size: NA; D: TRBD1; J: TRBJ2-2
DNA: TGTGCCAGCAGCAGATCAACAGGGAGAAATCAGCCCCAGCATTTT; CDR3: CASSRSTGRNQPQHF; V: TRBV12-3/TRBV12-4; size: NA; D: NA; J: TRBJ1-5
DNA: TGTGCCAGCTCACCACGCGGTAGCGGGAGATCCTACGAGCAGTACTTC; CDR3: CASSPRGSGRSYEQYF; V: TRBV18; size: few; D: TRBD2; J: TRBJ2-7
DNA: TGCAGCGCCGGAGAAACGAACACCGGGGAGCTGTTTTTT; CDR3: CSAGETNTGELFF; V: TRBV29-1; size: NA; D: NA; J: TRBJ2-2
DNA: TGTGCCAGCAGTTTACAGTGGACTAGCGGGAGGCCCTACAATGAGCAGTTCTTC; CDR3: CASSLQWTSGRPYNEQFF; V: TRBV12-3/TRBV12-4; size: few; D: TRBD2; J: TRBJ2-1
DNA: TGCGCCAGCAGCCGATCAGGGACAGGAAGGATCAATGAGCAGTTCTTC; CDR3: CASSRSGTGRINEQFF; V: TRBV5-1; size: NA; D: TRBD1; J: TRBJ2-1
DNA: TGCGCCAGCAGCGAAGTAGCGGGAACTGACAATGAGCAGTTCTTC; CDR3: CASSEVAGTDNEQFF; V: TRBV5-1; size: NA; D: TRBD2; J: TRBJ2-1
DNA: TGTGCCAGCAGTTTTACAGGGTTCAATGAGCAGTTCTTC; CDR3: CASSFTGFNEQFF; V: TRBV27; size: few; D: NA; J: TRBJ2-1
DNA: TGTGCCACGCGGGCCGGGCCGACCTACGAGCAGTACTTC; CDR3: CATRAGPTYEQYF; V: TRBV10-3; size: few; D: NA; J: TRBJ2-7
DNA: TGTGCCAGCAGTTGGTGGGCTAGCGGGAACAATGAGCAGTTCTTC; CDR3: CASSWWASGNNEQFF; V: TRBV6-5; size: few; D: TRBD2; J: TRBJ2-1
DNA: TGTGCCTGGAGTGCAGGCACAGATACGCAGTATTTT; CDR3: CAWSAGTDTQYF; V: TRBV30; size: NA; D: NA; J: TRBJ2-3
DNA: TGCAGCGTCGGGAGCGGGAGGCTCAATGAGCAGTTCTTC; CDR3: CSVGSGRLNEQFF; V: TRBV29-1; size: NA; D: TRBD2; J: TRBJ2-1
DNA: TGTGCCAGCAACCCTCGCAAGCCAACTACACATGAAAAACTGTTTTTT; CDR3: CASNPRKPTTHEKLFF; V: TRBV12-3/TRBV12-4; size: NA; D: NA; J: TRBJ1-4
DNA: TGTGCCAGCAGCTTGTTTTTGACAGGGGATGAAAAACTGTTTTTT; CDR3: CASSLFLTGDEKLFF; V: TRBV5-5; size: NA; D: TRBD1; J: TRBJ1-4
DNA: TGCGCCAGCACCTTGGGGGGGACAACAGATACGCAGTATTTT; CDR3: CASTLGGTTDTQYF; V: TRBV5-1; size: few; D: NA; J: TRBJ2-3
DNA: TGTGCCAGCAGCTTAGGGAGGGCATTTAGATCACCCCTCCACTTT; CDR3: CASSLGRAFRSPLHF; V: TRBV7-2; size: few; D: NA; J: TRBJ1-6
DNA: TGTGCCATCAGTGTGCGCTCCTATAATTCACCCCTCCACTTT; CDR3: CAISVRSYNSPLHF; V: TRBV10-3; size: NA; D: NA; J: TRBJ1-6
DNA: TGCAGCGTTTTAGAAACAGGGGGCGAGACCCAGTACTTC; CDR3: CSVLETGGETQYF; V: TRBV29-1; size: few; D: TRBD1; J: TRBJ2-5
DNA: TGTGCCAGCAGCGGGACAGGGAGGGACACCGGGGAGCTGTTTTTT; CDR3: CASSGTGRDTGELFF; V: TRBV6-1; size: NA; D: TRBD1; J: TRBJ2-2
DNA: TGTGCCAGTAGAGGACAGGGGGACGCTTTCTTT; CDR3: CASRGQGDAFF; V: TRBV6-1; size: NA; D: TRBD1; J: TRBJ1-1
DNA: TGTGCCAGCAGTTCTACAGGGGCCAATGTCGTCAACTATGGCTACACCTTC; CDR3: CASSSTGANVVNYGYTF; V: TRBV27; size: NA; D: TRBD1; J: TRBJ1-2
DNA: TGCAGCGTCGCCTTACCGGGACATCGTAACTATGGCTACACCTTC; CDR3: CSVALPGHRNYGYTF; V: TRBV29-1; size: NA; D: NA; J: TRBJ1-2
DNA: TGTGCCAGCAGCCTTGCAGGCGGGAGTGCCGACGAGCAGTACTTC; CDR3: CASSLAGGSADEQYF; V: TRBV7-2; size: few; D: TRBD2; J: TRBJ2-7
DNA: TGCAGTGCTCTCCTATCCGGGACTATTTCGATCAATGAGCAGTTCTTC; CDR3: CSALLSGTISINEQFF; V: TRBV20-1; size: few; D: TRBD2; J: TRBJ2-1
DNA: TGTGCCAGCAGTTTATACAGGGGTAACTACGAGCAGTACTTC; CDR3: CASSLYRGNYEQYF; V: TRBV12-3/TRBV12-4; size: few; D: TRBD1; J: TRBJ2-7
DNA: TGTGCCAGCAGTTACGTTAGTTCCAATGAGCAGTTCTTC; CDR3: CASSYVSSNEQFF; V: TRBV6-5; size: few; D: NA; J: TRBJ2-1
DNA: TGTGCCAGTAATATATTGGGTGTGGGCACTGAAGCTTTCTTT; CDR3: CASNILGVGTEAFF; V: TRBV19; size: NA; D: NA; J: TRBJ1-1
DNA: TGCGCCAGCAGCTTGGAGATAGGGGTCACCGGGGAGCTGTTTTTT; CDR3: CASSLEIGVTGELFF; V: TRBV5-1; size: NA; D: NA; J: TRBJ2-2
DNA: TGCAGTGCTAGGGGACTAGATCGTACAAATGAGCAGTTCTTC; CDR3: CSARGLDRTNEQFF; V: TRBV20-1; size: NA; D: TRBD2; J: TRBJ2-1
DNA: TGTGCCAGCAGCTCCTCTTGGGAAAAACTGTTTTTT; CDR3: CASSSSWEKLFF; V: TRBV3-1; size: NA; D: NA; J: TRBJ1-4
DNA: TGCGCCAGCAGCGCCGGGACGGCCCTGAGCGAGCAGTACTTC; CDR3: CASSAGTALSEQYF; V: TRBV5-1; size: NA; D: NA; J: TRBJ2-7
DNA: TGCGCCAGCAGCCAGAGCGGGAGGGGTGATACGCAGTATTTT; CDR3: CASSQSGRGDTQYF; V: TRBV5-1; size: few; D: TRBD2; J: TRBJ2-3
DNA: TGCGCCAGCGACATGGGGGGATTAGGAGATACGCAGTATTTT; CDR3: CASDMGGLGDTQYF; V: TRBV5-1; size: few; D: NA; J: TRBJ2-3
DNA: TGTGCCAGCAGTACAGGGGCCCCGACCTACGAGCAGTACTTC; CDR3: CASSTGAPTYEQYF; V: TRBV12-3/TRBV12-4; size: few; D: TRBD1; J: TRBJ2-7
DNA: TGTGCCATCAGTGATTTCACGAGACCGTACAATGAGCAGTTCTTC; CDR3: CAISDFTRPYNEQFF; V: TRBV10-3; size: NA; D: NA; J: TRBJ2-1
DNA: TGCGCCAGCAGCCCGGACGGATACACCGGGGAGCTGTTTTTT; CDR3: CASSPDGYTGELFF; V: TRBV5-1; size: NA; D: NA; J: TRBJ2-2
DNA: TGTGCCAGCAGTTACCGAAACAGTATCTACGAGCAGTACTTC; CDR3: CASSYRNSIYEQYF; V: TRBV6-5; size: NA; D: NA; J: TRBJ2-7
DNA: TGTGCCAGCAGATCCGACAGGGCAGGCGGCTACACCTTC; CDR3: CASRSDRAGGYTF; V: TRBV27; size: NA; D: TRBD1; J: TRBJ1-2
DNA: TGTGCCAGCAGTACAAGGGACAGGGGGACCTACGAGCAGTACTTC; CDR3: CASSTRDRGTYEQYF; V: TRBV6-1; size: few; D: TRBD1; J: TRBJ2-7
DNA: TGTGCCTGGAGTGTACGAGGGAGAATAGCCAAAAACATTCAGTACTTC; CDR3: CAWSVRGRIAKNIQYF; V: TRBV30; size: NA; D: NA; J: TRBJ2-4
DNA: TGTGCCAGCAGAAACCTAGCAACTAATGAAAAACTGTTTTTT; CDR3: CASRNLATNEKLFF; V: TRBV27; size: NA; D: NA; J: TRBJ1-4
DNA: TGTGCCAGCTGCCGACTGGACAGGCAAAAAGAGACCCAGTACTTC; CDR3: CASCRLDRQKETQYF; V: TRBV5-6; size: NA; D: TRBD1; J: TRBJ2-5
DNA: TGCAGTGCTATCCTGACAGGGAAGGAGTCGAAGACCCAGTACTTC; CDR3: CSAILTGKESKTQYF; V: TRBV20-1; size: NA; D: TRBD1; J: TRBJ2-5
DNA: TGTGCCAGCAGTTTGGTTCAGGGATGGAGCAATCAGCCCCAGCATTTT; CDR3: CASSLVQGWSNQPQHF; V: TRBV12-3/TRBV12-4; size: NA; D: NA; J: TRBJ1-5
DNA: TGCGCCAGCAGCTTGTCGGGACTAGCGGGAGGGAACTACAATGAGCAGTTCTTC; CDR3: CASSLSGLAGGNYNEQFF; V: TRBV5-1; size: NA; D: TRBD2; J: TRBJ2-1